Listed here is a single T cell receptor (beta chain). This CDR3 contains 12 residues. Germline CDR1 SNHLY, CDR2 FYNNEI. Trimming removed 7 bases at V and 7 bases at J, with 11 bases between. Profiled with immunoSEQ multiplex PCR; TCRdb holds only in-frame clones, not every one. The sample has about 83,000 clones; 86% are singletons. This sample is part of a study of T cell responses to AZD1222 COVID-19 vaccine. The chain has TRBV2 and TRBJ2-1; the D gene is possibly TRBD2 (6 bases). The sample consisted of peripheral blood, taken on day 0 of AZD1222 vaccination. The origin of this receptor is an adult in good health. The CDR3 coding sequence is TGTGCCAGCACGCCAGGGAGGAATGAGCAGTTCTTC. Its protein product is CASTPGRNEQFF.